The next 30 T cell receptor beta chains were all read from a single sample in a study of T cells in Graves' hyperthyroidism and ophthalmopathy. There were TCR beta CDR3 regions amplified from RNA transcripts. Primed by the HTBI set, a first-round RT-PCR was run on the TCR CDR3. A single record per CDR3 protein comes from TCRdb applying MiXCR to the multiplex PCR reads. The table has roughly 500,000 distinct CDR3 sequences, approximately 48% seen once. Sequences were obtained from peripheral blood or thyroid tissue (not recorded which). The receptors were sampled from an adult woman with Graves' disease, either hyperthyroidism or ophthalmopathy (not recorded which).

This clonotype was detected many times. CDR3 protein: CASSQRMEDSPLHF. The CDR3 region has the DNA TGTGCCAGCAGCCAAAGGATGGAAGATTCACCCCTCCACTTT. This chain joins TRBV4-2 and TRBJ1-6; D gene unclear. Germline V gene lookup returns CDR1 LGHNA and CDR2 YNFKEQ. This CDR3 contains 14 residues. Between the trimmed V and J ends, which lost 2 bases and 8 bases, there was a span of 10 bases.

The chain recombines TRBV5-1 with TRBJ1-1; D not certain. The CDR3 is 14 amino acids. The germline gives CDR1 SGHRS, CDR2 YFSETQ. V dropped 4 bases and J dropped 3 bases, with 13 bases sitting between them. CDR3 coding DNA: TGCGCCAGCAGCCACGACCAATCGTACACTGAAGCTTTCTTT. Amino acids: CASSHDQSYTEAFF.

This clonotype was seen ten or more times. The chain uses TRBV5-5 and TRBJ1-5; D is uncertain. The V end was cut by 0 bases, the J end by 4 bases, with 14 bases between. Germline V gene sequence: CDR1 SGHKS, CDR2 YYEKEE (reference sequence). This CDR3 has 16 amino acids. The CDR3 loop reads CASSLVFDTRNQPQHF. CDR3 nucleotide sequence: TGTGCCAGCAGCTTGGTCTTCGACACTCGAAATCAGCCCCAGCATTTT. The whole variable domain, filled in from reference TRBV5-5 and TRBJ1-5, reads DAGVTQSPTHLIKTRGQQVTLRCSPISGHKSVSWYQQVLGQGPQFIFQYYEKEERGRGNFPDRFSARQFPNYSSELNVNALLLGDSALYLCASSLVFDTRNQPQHFGDGTRLSIL.

Concerning this clonotype itself: This may be a read error: a much more frequent sequence differs by one nucleotide. The chain couples TRBV7-2 to TRBJ2-5; D is unclear. The germline gives CDR1 SGHTA, CDR2 FQGNSA. The CDR3 is 14 residues long. V shed 7 bases and J shed 5 bases, with 17 bases lying between them. The DNA of the CDR3 is TGTGCCAGCACCAAGACGGTCTTAAGGGAGACCCAGTACTTC. Amino acids: CASTKTVLRETQYF.

The chain carries TRBV11-3 and TRBJ1-5; D gene unclear. Trimming removed 4 bases from V and 6 bases from J, with 13 bases in between. The CDR3 has 14 amino acids. Germline values: CDR1 SGHNT, CDR2 YENEEA. For the CDR3, the DNA is TGTGCCAGCAGCTCGGCAGGCCTTGGTCAGCCCCAGCATTTT. Translating gives CASSSAGLGQPQHF.

The rearrangement links TRBV7-2 to TRBJ2-7, with TRBD1 identical over 9 bases. The CDR3 loop spans 15 amino acids. V was pared by 6 bases and J by 5 bases, with 11 bases of the junction left unmatched. From germline, CDR1 is SGHTA and CDR2 FQGNSA. CDR3 protein: CASSEEPTGGNEQYF. The DNA of the CDR3 is TGTGCCAGCAGTGAAGAACCGACAGGGGGAAACGAGCAGTACTTC.

The V call is TRBV4-3, the J call TRBJ1-6; D unresolved. Deletions cut 0 bases from V and 2 bases from J, with 8 bases between. Germline CDR1 is LGHNA and CDR2 is YSLEER. The CDR3 totals 16 residues. CDR3 sequence (DNA): TGCGCCAGCAGCCAAGAGTCGGAGACCTATAATTCACCCCTCCACTTT. Its protein product is CASSQESETYNSPLHF.

This clonotype was found many times. V gene TRBV2 combines with J gene TRBJ2-5; D call uncertain. This CDR3 region has 14 residues. Looked up from germline, CDR1 is SNHLY and CDR2 is FYNNEI. Trimming removed 5 bases at V and 0 bases at J, with 10 bases between. The DNA of the CDR3 is TGTGCCAGCAGTCATCAGACACACCAAGAGACCCAGTACTTC. Amino acids: CASSHQTHQETQYF.

This clonotype was recorded a few times. This chain links TRBV5-1 with TRBJ2-2; maybe TRBD2 (6 bases). Germline V gene lookup returns CDR1 SGHRS and CDR2 YFSETQ. V lost 0 bases, J lost 0 bases, and 9 bases lay in between. The CDR3 has 16 amino acids. The CDR3 reads CASSLDPSANTGELFF. In nucleotides, the CDR3 is TGCGCCAGCAGCTTGGACCCTAGCGCGAACACCGGGGAGCTGTTTTTT.

This clonotype was recorded at least ten times. This sequence joins TRBV29-1 and TRBJ2-2, with a weak D call TRBD2 (5 bases). This CDR3 is 15 amino acids long. In germline, CDR1 is SQVTM, CDR2 ANQGSEA. V lost 1 base, J lost 0 bases, and 9 bases lay in between. CDR3 protein: CSVEGRLPNTGELFF. The CDR3, as DNA: TGCAGCGTTGAAGGAAGACTACCGAACACCGGGGAGCTGTTTTTT.

Details on this clonotype: Mismatch with germline at one junction end may stem from a read error. The chain links TRBV7-9 to TRBJ2-6; TRBD1 agrees at 9 bases. The CDR3 extends over 19 amino acids. The germline gives CDR1 SEHNR, CDR2 FQNEAQ (reference sequence). CDR3 amino acids: CASSQEPGQGDSEANVLAF. CDR3 sequence (DNA): TGCGCCAGCAGCCAGGAACCGGGACAGGGCGACTCTGAGGCCAACGTCCTGGCTTTC.

This clonotype was seen at least ten times. The chain links TRBV7-9 to TRBJ1-1; D perhaps matches TRBD1 (6 bases). CDR3 length: 14 residues. Trimming took off 3 bases at V and 0 bases at J, with 8 bases between the two ends. Germline CDR1 SEHNR, CDR2 FQNEAQ (reference sequence). The CDR3 reads CASSFGTLNTEAFF. The CDR3, as DNA: TGTGCCAGCAGCTTCGGGACACTGAACACTGAAGCTTTCTTT.

This clonotype appeared a few times. The genes are TRBV2 and TRBJ1-1; 8 bases match TRBD1. Germline V lookup: CDR1 SNHLY, CDR2 FYNNEI. V trimming: 4 bases; J trimming: 4 bases; junction bases outside the gene matches: 5. The CDR3 has 14 amino acids. CDR3 protein: CASSGRTGGTEAFF. The CDR3 DNA reads TGTGCCAGCAGTGGGCGAACAGGGGGCACTGAAGCTTTCTTT.

The gene calls are TRBV10-3 and TRBJ2-5, with D perhaps matching TRBD2 (7 bases). The length of the CDR3 is 16 residues. Germline-derived CDR1 and CDR2 are ENHRY and SYGVKD. V dropped 0 bases and J dropped 9 bases, with 20 bases sitting between them. As DNA, the CDR3 is TGTGCCATCAGTGAGTCTCGCGGGGGCCCCAATCAGCCCCAGTACTTC. Amino acid sequence: CAISESRGGPNQPQYF.

This clonotype was counted a few times. The V gene is TRBV4-2, the J gene TRBJ2-7; D perhaps matches TRBD1 (6 bases). The V and J ends lost 4 bases and 4 bases respectively, with 17 bases between them. The CDR3 runs to 15 residues. Per the germline V gene, CDR1 is LGHNA and CDR2 is YNFKEQ. Written as DNA, the CDR3 is TGTGCCAGCAGCCTCTCCACCGGGACAATTTACGAGCAGTACTTC. This encodes CASSLSTGTIYEQYF.

The J gene is TRBJ1-1, the V gene TRBV7-2; D gene ambiguous. Germline CDR1 and CDR2: SGHTA and FQGNSA. Trimming cost V 1 base and J 2 bases, with 14 bases left between them. The CDR3 runs 16 residues. CDR3 coding DNA: TGTGCCAGCAGCTTAGGAGGAGTCAGGCTAAACACTGAAGCTTTCTTT. Translation gives CASSLGGVRLNTEAFF.

This clonotype came up many times. J is TRBJ2-7 and V is TRBV15; D ambiguous. The ends were cut back, 1 base at V and 4 bases at J, with 11 bases in the middle. Germline assignment: CDR1 LNHNV and CDR2 YYDKDF (reference sequence). The CDR3 contains 14 residues. The CDR3 is CATSRGDIGYEQYF. The CDR3, as DNA: TGTGCCACCAGCAGAGGTGACATTGGATACGAGCAGTACTTC.

V usage is TRBV29-1 and J usage is TRBJ2-5; D gene unclear. Germline V CDR1 and CDR2: SQVTM, ANQGSEA. The germline V and J ends were trimmed by 8 bases and 2 bases, with 9 bases remaining between them. CDR3 length: 11 amino acids. The CDR3 is CSLGPQETQYF. CDR3 DNA sequence: TGCAGCTTAGGCCCACAAGAGACCCAGTACTTC.

This clonotype was found many times. The V and J genes are TRBV29-1 and TRBJ2-7; TRBD2 matches 15 bases. The germline gives CDR1 SQVTM, CDR2 ANQGSEA. The CDR3 totals 16 residues. J gave up 3 bases and V 7 bases, and 10 bases lay outside the gene matches. The CDR3 is CSAGTSGRFLGYEQYF. Here the CDR3 DNA reads TGCAGCGCCGGGACTAGCGGGAGGTTCCTTGGCTACGAGCAGTACTTC.

CDR3 loop: CAISQPSGGIYEQYF. For the CDR3, the DNA is TGTGCCATCAGTCAGCCATCAGGGGGTATCTACGAGCAGTACTTC. The chain recombines TRBV10-3 with TRBJ2-7, with 7 bases lining up with TRBD1. Germline CDR1 is ENHRY and CDR2 is SYGVKD. The CDR3 totals 15 residues. J lost 3 bases, V lost 5 bases, and 10 bases had no gene match.

The chain joins TRBV25-1 to TRBJ1-1; the D gene is possibly TRBD1 (6 bases). Trimming shortened V by 2 bases and J by 8 bases, and 15 bases separated the two germline ends. The CDR3 length is 14 residues. Germline V gene lookup returns CDR1 MGHDK and CDR2 SYGVNS. The CDR3 loop reads CASSELGGAREAFF. The CDR3 DNA sequence: TGTGCCAGCAGTGAACTTGGGGGGGCCCGAGAAGCTTTCTTT.

This clonotype was recorded at least ten times. V is TRBV5-1 and J is TRBJ1-1, with D possibly matching TRBD1 (6 bases). Trimming cost V 7 bases and J 2 bases, with 12 bases left between them. From germline, CDR1 is SGHRS and CDR2 YFSETQ. This CDR3 has 13 amino acids. The CDR3 is CASGKQGNTEAFF. The CDR3 nucleotides are TGCGCCAGCGGAAAACAGGGAAACACTGAAGCTTTCTTT.

The rearrangement uses TRBV9 and TRBJ1-2; TRBD1 might be the D (6 bases). Per the germline V gene, CDR1 is SGDLS and CDR2 is YYNGEE. Trimming removed 0 bases at V and 0 bases at J, with 21 bases between. This CDR3 has 19 residues. The CDR3 loop reads CASSVDGRPRQATNYGYTF. CDR3 in DNA: TGTGCCAGCAGCGTAGATGGCCGCCCGCGACAGGCTACTAACTATGGCTACACCTTC. Based on the CDR3 plus reference TRBV9 and TRBJ1-2, the full variable domain is DSGVTQTPKHLITATGQRVTLRCSPRSGDLSVYWYQQSLDQGLQFLIQYYNGEERAKGNILERFSAQQFPDLHSELNLSSLELGDSALYFCASSVDGRPRQATNYGYTFGSGTRLTVV.

The chain carries TRBV10-3 and TRBJ2-2; 7 positions match TRBD2. The CDR3 runs 12 residues. CDR1 and CDR2 (germline): ENHRY, SYGVKD. Trimming removed 7 bases from V and 5 bases from J; junction bases left unmatched: 1. This chain's CDR3 is CAIMRETGELFF. The CDR3 region has the DNA TGTGCCATCATGCGGGAGACCGGGGAGCTGTTTTTT.

The chain recombines TRBV5-8 with TRBJ2-7; 8 bases align to TRBD2. The CDR3 extends over 15 amino acids. V lost 2 bases, J lost 6 bases, and 10 bases stayed unmatched. Germline V gene lookup returns CDR1 SGHTS and CDR2 YDEGEE. The DNA of the CDR3 is TGTGCCAGCAGCTTTTTATTCGGGAGGGGTGGCGAGCAGTACTTC. Translating gives CASSFLFGRGGEQYF. Using reference TRBV5-8 and TRBJ2-7 for the parts outside the CDR3, the full variable domain is EAGVTQSPTHLIKTRGQQATLRCSPISGHTSVYWYQQALGLGLQFLLWYDEGEERNRGNFPPRFSGRQFPNYSSELNVNALELEDSALYLCASSFLFGRGGEQYFGPGTRLTVT.

The genes are TRBV29-1 and TRBJ2-7; D might be TRBD2 (7 bases). CDR3 length: 13 residues. CDR1 and CDR2 (germline): SQVTM, ANQGSEA. The V gene lost 4 bases and the J gene lost 5 bases, with 15 bases spanning the gap. CDR3 DNA: TGCAGCGTTGCGTTGGGGGGGCGCAACGAGCAGTACTTC. This translates into CSVALGGRNEQYF.

The rearrangement joins TRBV7-9 to TRBJ2-7; D unresolved. V gave up 6 bases and J gave up 2 bases, with 11 bases separating them. The CDR3 contains 13 residues. CDR1 is SEHNR, CDR2 FQNEAQ, per germline (reference sequence). The CDR3 DNA follows: TGTGCCAGCAGTTACACGCAAACCTACGAGCAGTACTTC. Encoded protein: CASSYTQTYEQYF.

The chain recombines TRBV2 with TRBJ2-2; 8 bases match TRBD2. Germline V gene sequence: CDR1 SNHLY, CDR2 FYNNEI. With V trimmed by 8 bases and J by 2 bases, 7 bases remained unmatched. This CDR3 comprises 15 residues. For the CDR3, the DNA is TGTGCCAGCGCTGGCAGGACTAGCAACACCGGGGAGCTGTTTTTT. Translating it yields CASAGRTSNTGELFF.

The J gene is TRBJ1-5, the V gene TRBV6-1, with TRBD1 matching over 8 bases. This CDR3 has 15 amino acids. The V gene's germline CDR1 is MNHNS and CDR2 SASEGT. Trimming removed 11 bases from V and 4 bases from J; junction bases left unmatched: 13. DNA of the CDR3: TGTGCCGGCGGACAGGGTGGGACCCTAAATCAGCCCCAGCATTTT. This translates into CAGGQGGTLNQPQHF.

In nucleotides, the CDR3 is TGTGCCAGCAGCTTACGAGCGGGAGGGTACGAGACCCAGTACTTC. Its translation: CASSLRAGGYETQYF. The chain recombines TRBV7-8 with TRBJ2-5; 10 bases are a match to TRBD2. With 2 bases clipped from V and 5 bases from J, the junction kept 5 bases outside the gene matches. The CDR3 is 15 residues long. Germline V CDR1 and CDR2: SGHVS, FQNEAQ.